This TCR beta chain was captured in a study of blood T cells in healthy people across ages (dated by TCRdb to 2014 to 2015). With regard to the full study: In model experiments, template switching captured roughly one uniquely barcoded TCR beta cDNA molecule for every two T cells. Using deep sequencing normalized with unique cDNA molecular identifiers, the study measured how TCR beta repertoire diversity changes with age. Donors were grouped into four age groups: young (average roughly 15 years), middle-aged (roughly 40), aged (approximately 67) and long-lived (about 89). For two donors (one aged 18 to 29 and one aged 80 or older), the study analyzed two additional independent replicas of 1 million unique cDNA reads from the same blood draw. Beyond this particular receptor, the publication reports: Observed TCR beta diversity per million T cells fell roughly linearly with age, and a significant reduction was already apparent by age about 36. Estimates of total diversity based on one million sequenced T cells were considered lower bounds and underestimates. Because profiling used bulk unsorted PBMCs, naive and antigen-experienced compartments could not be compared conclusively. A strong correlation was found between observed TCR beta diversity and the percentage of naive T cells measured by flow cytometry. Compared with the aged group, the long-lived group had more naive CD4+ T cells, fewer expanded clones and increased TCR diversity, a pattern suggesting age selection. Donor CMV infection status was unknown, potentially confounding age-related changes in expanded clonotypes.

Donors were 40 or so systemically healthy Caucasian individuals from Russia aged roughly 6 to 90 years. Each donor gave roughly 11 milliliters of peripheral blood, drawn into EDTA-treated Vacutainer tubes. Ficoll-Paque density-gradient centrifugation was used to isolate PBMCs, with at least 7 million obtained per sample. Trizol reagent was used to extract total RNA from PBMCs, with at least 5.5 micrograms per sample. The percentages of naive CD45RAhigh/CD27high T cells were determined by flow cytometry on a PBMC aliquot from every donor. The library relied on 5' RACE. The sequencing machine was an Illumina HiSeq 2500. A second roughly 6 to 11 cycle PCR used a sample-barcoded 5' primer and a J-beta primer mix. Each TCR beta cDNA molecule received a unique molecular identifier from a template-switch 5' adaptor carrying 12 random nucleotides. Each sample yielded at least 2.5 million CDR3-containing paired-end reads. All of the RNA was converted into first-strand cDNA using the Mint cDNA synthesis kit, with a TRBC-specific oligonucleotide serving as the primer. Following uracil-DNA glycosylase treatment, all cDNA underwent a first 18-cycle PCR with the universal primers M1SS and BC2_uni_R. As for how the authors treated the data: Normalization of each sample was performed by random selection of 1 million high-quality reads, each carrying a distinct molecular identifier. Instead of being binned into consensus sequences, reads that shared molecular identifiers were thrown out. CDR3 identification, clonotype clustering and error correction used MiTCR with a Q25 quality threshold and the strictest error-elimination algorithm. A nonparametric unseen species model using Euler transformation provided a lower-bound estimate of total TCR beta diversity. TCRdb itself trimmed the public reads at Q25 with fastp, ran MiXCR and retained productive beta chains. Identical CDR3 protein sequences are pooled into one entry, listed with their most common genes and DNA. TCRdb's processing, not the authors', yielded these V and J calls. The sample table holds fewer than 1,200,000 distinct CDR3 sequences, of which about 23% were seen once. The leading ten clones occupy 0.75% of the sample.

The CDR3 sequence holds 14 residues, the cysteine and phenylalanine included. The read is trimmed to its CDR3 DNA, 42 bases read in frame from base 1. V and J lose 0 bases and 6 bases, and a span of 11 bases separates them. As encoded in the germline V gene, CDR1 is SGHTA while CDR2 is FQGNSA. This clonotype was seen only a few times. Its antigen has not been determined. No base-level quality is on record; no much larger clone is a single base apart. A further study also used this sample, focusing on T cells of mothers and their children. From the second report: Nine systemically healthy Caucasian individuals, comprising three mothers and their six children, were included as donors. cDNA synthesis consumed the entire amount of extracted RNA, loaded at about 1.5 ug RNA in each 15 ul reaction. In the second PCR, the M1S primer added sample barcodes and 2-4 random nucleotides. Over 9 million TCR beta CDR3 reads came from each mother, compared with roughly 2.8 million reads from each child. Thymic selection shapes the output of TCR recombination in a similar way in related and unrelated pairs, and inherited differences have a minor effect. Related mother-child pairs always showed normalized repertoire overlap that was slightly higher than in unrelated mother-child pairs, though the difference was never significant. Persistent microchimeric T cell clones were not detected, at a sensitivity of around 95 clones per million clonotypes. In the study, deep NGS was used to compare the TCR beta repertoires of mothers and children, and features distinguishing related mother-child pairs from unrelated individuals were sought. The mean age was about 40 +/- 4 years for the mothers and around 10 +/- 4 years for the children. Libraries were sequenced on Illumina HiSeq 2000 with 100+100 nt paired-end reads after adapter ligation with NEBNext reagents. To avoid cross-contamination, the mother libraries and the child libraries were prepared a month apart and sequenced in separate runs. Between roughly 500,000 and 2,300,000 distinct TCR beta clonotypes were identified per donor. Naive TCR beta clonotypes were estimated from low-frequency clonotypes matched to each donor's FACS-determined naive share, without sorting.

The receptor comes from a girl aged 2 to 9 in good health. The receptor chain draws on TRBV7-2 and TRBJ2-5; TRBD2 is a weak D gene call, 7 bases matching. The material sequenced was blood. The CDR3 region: CASSLAGGPQTQYF. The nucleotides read TGTGCCAGCAGCTTAGCGGGGGGGCCGCAGACCCAGTACTTC.